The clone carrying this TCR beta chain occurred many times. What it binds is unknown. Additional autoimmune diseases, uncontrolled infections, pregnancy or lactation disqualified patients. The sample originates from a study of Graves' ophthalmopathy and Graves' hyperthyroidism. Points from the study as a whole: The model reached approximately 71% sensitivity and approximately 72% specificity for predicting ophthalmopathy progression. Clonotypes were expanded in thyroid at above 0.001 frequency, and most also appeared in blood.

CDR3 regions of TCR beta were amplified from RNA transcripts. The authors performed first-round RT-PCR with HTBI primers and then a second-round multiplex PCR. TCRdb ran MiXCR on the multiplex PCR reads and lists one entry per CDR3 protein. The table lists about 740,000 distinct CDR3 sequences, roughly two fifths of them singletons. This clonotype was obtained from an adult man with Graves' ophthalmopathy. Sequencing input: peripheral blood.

The CDR3 DNA reads TGCAGCGTTGAATCCGGCCGGCACGGGGAGCTGTTTTTT. Translation: CSVESGRHGELFF. The chain recombines TRBV29-1 with TRBJ2-2, with unresolved D. The CDR3 covers 13 residues. CDR1 is SQVTM, CDR2 ANQGSEA, per germline. V lost 2 bases to trimming and J lost 7 bases, with 11 bases between them.